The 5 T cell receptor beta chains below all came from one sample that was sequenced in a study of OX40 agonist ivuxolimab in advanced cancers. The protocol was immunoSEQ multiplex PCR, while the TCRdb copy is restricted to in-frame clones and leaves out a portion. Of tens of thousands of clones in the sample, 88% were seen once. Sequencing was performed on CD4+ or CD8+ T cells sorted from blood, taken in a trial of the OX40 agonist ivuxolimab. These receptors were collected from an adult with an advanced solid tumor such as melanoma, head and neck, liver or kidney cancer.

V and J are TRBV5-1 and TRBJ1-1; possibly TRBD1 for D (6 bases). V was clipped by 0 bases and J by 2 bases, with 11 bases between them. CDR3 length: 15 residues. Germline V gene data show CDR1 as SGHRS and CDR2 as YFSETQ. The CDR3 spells CASSLVLDRNTEAFF. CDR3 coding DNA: TGCGCCAGCAGCTTGGTCTTGGACAGAAACACTGAAGCTTTCTTT.

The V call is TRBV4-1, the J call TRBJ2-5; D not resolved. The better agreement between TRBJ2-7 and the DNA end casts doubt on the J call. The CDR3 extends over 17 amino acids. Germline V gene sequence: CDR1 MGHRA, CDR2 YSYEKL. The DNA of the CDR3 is TGCGCCAGCAGCCAAGATAGCTTGGCGGAACGAACCTACGAGCAGTACTTC. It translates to CASSQDSLAERTYEQYF.

As DNA, the CDR3 is TGCAGCGTTGAAAGGGGACAGGGCCGGTACACCTTC. The encoded protein is CSVERGQGRYTF. The chain carries TRBV29-1 and TRBJ1-2; 9 nucleotides line up with TRBD1. Per the germline V gene, CDR1 is SQVTM and CDR2 is ANQGSEA. Trimming cost V 2 bases and J 11 bases; bases outside gene matches: 6. This CDR3 has 12 amino acids. The full variable domain, with the rest looked up from reference TRBV29-1 and TRBJ1-2, is SAVISQKPSRDICQRGTSLTIQCQVDSQVTMMFWYRQQPGQSLTLIATANQGSEATYESGFVIDKFPISRPNLTFSTLTVSNMSPEDSSIYLCSVERGQGRYTFGSGTRLTVV.

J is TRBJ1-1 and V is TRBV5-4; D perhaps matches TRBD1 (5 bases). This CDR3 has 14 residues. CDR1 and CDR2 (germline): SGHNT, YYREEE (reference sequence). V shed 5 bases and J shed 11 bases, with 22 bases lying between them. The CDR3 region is CASSPDGARYTAFF. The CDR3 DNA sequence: TGTGCCAGCAGTCCTGACGGGGCTCGATATACGGCTTTCTTT.

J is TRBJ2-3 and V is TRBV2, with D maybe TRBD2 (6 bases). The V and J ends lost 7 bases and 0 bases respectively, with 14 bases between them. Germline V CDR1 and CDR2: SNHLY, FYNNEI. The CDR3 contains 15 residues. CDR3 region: CASKEAGSSTDTQYF. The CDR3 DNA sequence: TGTGCCAGCAAGGAGGCGGGGTCTAGCACAGATACGCAGTATTTT.